The 27 T cell receptor beta chains in this list originate from one sample, sequenced in a study of T cell changes during pregnancy in multiple sclerosis. Clones were read by immunoSEQ multiplex PCR, and TCRdb kept only the in-frame ones, dropping some. The sample yields about 84,000 clones, over 90% seen once. Sample: peripheral blood, taken in the third trimester of pregnancy. The receptors here all came from a female donor with multiple sclerosis, enrolled in a pregnancy study.

This chain links TRBV7-6 with TRBJ2-1; 9 bases align to TRBD2. The junction had 11 bases not matched to a gene; V was cut back by 1 base and J by 4 bases. CDR3 size: 18 residues. The germline V gene encodes CDR1 SGHVS and CDR2 FNYEAQ. CDR3 loop: CASSLGALVSGGYNEQFF. CDR3 nucleotide sequence: TGTGCCAGCAGCTTAGGAGCTCTAGTGAGCGGGGGGTACAATGAGCAGTTCTTC.

The chain recombines TRBV6-5 with TRBJ1-1; the match to TRBD1 covers 9 bases. This CDR3 comprises 12 residues. V lost 6 bases, J lost 7 bases, and 3 bases stayed unmatched. CDR1 MNHEY and CDR2 SVGAGI come from the germline V gene. The DNA for the CDR3 is TGTGCCAGCAGAAGGGGACAGGGTGAAGCTTTCTTT. Encoded protein: CASRRGQGEAFF.

Only a few counts were recorded for this clone. The V call is TRBV2, the J call TRBJ2-2; possible D gene TRBD1, 5 bases. The CDR3 loop spans 13 amino acids. CDR1 and CDR2 (germline): SNHLY, FYNNEI. Trimming removed 10 bases at V and 6 bases at J, with 15 bases between. The CDR3 loop is CATVTLGPGELFF. In DNA form, the CDR3 reads TGTGCCACCGTTACACTGGGGCCCGGGGAGCTGTTTTTT.

The genes are TRBV25-1 and TRBJ2-3; 7 bases line up with TRBD2. Germline V gene data show CDR1 as MGHDK and CDR2 as SYGVNS. This CDR3 has 17 amino acids. Losses at the gene ends were 2 bases for V and 1 base for J; bases not matched to a gene: 9. This chain's CDR3 is CASSERSSGTRTDTQYF. DNA of the CDR3: TGTGCCAGCAGTGAACGATCTAGCGGCACTCGCACAGATACGCAGTATTTT.

This chain links TRBV7-9 with TRBJ2-5; tentative D call: TRBD2 (5 bases). The germline V gene encodes CDR1 SEHNR and CDR2 FQNEAQ (reference sequence). CDR3 length: 15 amino acids. V was trimmed by 1 base and J by 2 bases, leaving 11 bases between them. The DNA for the CDR3 is TGTGCCAGCAGCTTAGAGCGGCAGCGGCAAGAGACCCAGTACTTC. This encodes CASSLERQRQETQYF.

The genes are TRBV11-2 and TRBJ1-1; D is undetermined. Germline CDR1 reads SGHAT; CDR2 reads FQNNGV. V lost 1 base, J lost 1 base, and 4 bases lay in between. The CDR3 loop spans 13 amino acids. CDR3 nucleotides: TGTGCCAGCAGCTTAGCTTCGAACACTGAAGCTTTCTTT. Protein: CASSLASNTEAFF.

The rearrangement links TRBV9 to TRBJ2-6; D gene ambiguous. V gave up 4 bases and J gave up 2 bases, with 7 bases separating them. This CDR3 spans 14 amino acids. In germline, CDR1 is SGDLS, CDR2 YYNGEE. Written as DNA, the CDR3 is TGTGCCAGCAGCCCCCACACTGGGGCCAACGTCCTGACTTTC. This encodes CASSPHTGANVLTF.

The chain joins TRBV5-1 to TRBJ2-1, with D possibly TRBD2 on 6 matching bases. V was cut by 6 bases and J by 0 bases, with 16 bases left in between. The CDR3 contains 16 residues. Germline values: CDR1 SGHRS, CDR2 YFSETQ. The CDR3 DNA is TGCGCCAGCACCCAGGAGGGGTACAGCTCCTACAATGAGCAGTTCTTC. Translated: CASTQEGYSSYNEQFF. Based on the CDR3 plus reference TRBV5-1 and TRBJ2-1, the full variable domain is KAGVTQTPRYLIKTRGQQVTLSCSPISGHRSVSWYQQTPGQGLQFLFEYFSETQRNKGNFPGRFSGRQFSNSRSEMNVSTLELGDSALYLCASTQEGYSSYNEQFFGPGTRLTVL.

The genes are TRBV5-4 and TRBJ1-5; TRBD1 aligns across 9 bases. The CDR3 has 15 amino acids. CDR1 and CDR2 (germline): SGHNT, YYREEE (reference sequence). Trimming removed 0 bases from V and 7 bases from J; junction bases left unmatched: 5. The CDR3 reads CASSLGGTGNQPQHF. DNA for the CDR3: TGTGCCAGCAGCTTGGGGGGGACAGGGAACCAGCCCCAGCATTTT.

V and J are TRBV19 and TRBJ1-3; a possible D gene is TRBD1 (5 bases). Trimming removed 8 bases at V and 0 bases at J, with 8 bases between. CDR3 length: 13 amino acids. Germline CDR1 reads LNHDA; CDR2 reads SQIVND (reference sequence). DNA for the CDR3: TGTGCCAGTCGACAGAACTCTGGAAACACCATATATTTT. It yields the protein CASRQNSGNTIYF.

The gene calls are TRBV6-1 and TRBJ2-1; 10 bases are shared with TRBD2. With 7 bases clipped from V and 10 bases from J, the junction kept 4 bases outside the gene matches. Germline V lookup: CDR1 MNHNS, CDR2 SASEGT. CDR3 length: 12 amino acids. The CDR3: CASIMTSGEQFF. The CDR3 coding sequence is TGTGCCAGCATCATGACTAGCGGGGAGCAGTTCTTC.

V is TRBV9 and J is TRBJ2-2; D possibly corresponds to TRBD1 (5 bases). There are 16 residues in the CDR3. V was trimmed by 6 bases and J by 1 base, leaving 16 bases between them. Germline values: CDR1 SGDLS, CDR2 YYNGEE. The CDR3 DNA follows: TGTGCCAGCACCCACCCGGACACCGGGAACACCGGGGAGCTGTTTTTT. This encodes CASTHPDTGNTGELFF.

J is TRBJ2-1 and V is TRBV5-6, with a tentative D call TRBD1 (5 bases). The V and J ends lost 0 bases and 7 bases respectively, with 20 bases between them. The germline CDR1 and CDR2 sequences are SGHDT and YYEEEE. This CDR3 spans 17 amino acids. The CDR3 sequence is CASSLGVGAASLNEQFF. The CDR3 nucleotides read TGTGCCAGCAGCTTGGGTGTTGGGGCCGCCTCACTAAATGAGCAGTTCTTC.

CDR3 sequence: CASSLVGRVSTGELFF. Written as DNA, the CDR3 is TGTGCCAGCAGCTTAGTTGGCAGGGTATCCACCGGGGAGCTGTTTTTT. The rearrangement links TRBV7-6 to TRBJ2-2, with D perhaps TRBD1 (5 bases). Germline V CDR1 and CDR2: SGHVS, FNYEAQ. The CDR3 is made up of 16 amino acids. V dropped 1 base and J dropped 4 bases, with 13 bases sitting between them.

The chain carries TRBV27 and TRBJ2-7; 7 positions match TRBD2. This CDR3 has 15 residues. Germline CDR1 reads MNHEY; CDR2 reads SMNVEV (reference sequence). V lost 3 bases and J lost 5; bases outside the gene matches: 10. The CDR3: CASSLRGKRVNEQYF. CDR3 nucleotides: TGTGCCAGCAGTTTGCGGGGGAAGAGGGTGAACGAGCAGTACTTC.

V is TRBV18 and J is TRBJ2-5, with 15 bases identical to TRBD2. Looked up from germline, CDR1 is KGHSH and CDR2 is LQKENI. The CDR3 totals 18 residues. Germline trimming cut 1 base from V and 1 base from J; bases unmatched to any gene: 4. In DNA, the CDR3 is TGTGCCAGCTCACCACAAGGACTAGCGGGGGGGAGCCAAGAGACCCAGTACTTC. Translated: CASSPQGLAGGSQETQYF.

This chain links TRBV4-2 with TRBJ1-1, with D perhaps TRBD1 (5 bases). V was pared by 5 bases and J by 3 bases, with 13 bases between. This CDR3 region has 14 residues. Germline V gene sequence: CDR1 LGHNA, CDR2 YNFKEQ. CDR3 residues: CASSTSGGDTEAFF. In nucleotides, the CDR3 is TGTGCCAGCAGCACTTCCGGGGGTGACACTGAAGCTTTCTTT.

The rearrangement uses TRBV2 and TRBJ2-1; D not resolved. The CDR3 runs 15 residues. Trimming took 2 bases from V and 0 from J, leaving 8 bases between them. CDR1 SNHLY and CDR2 FYNNEI come from the germline V gene. The CDR3 region is CASSESQYSYNEQFF. DNA for the CDR3: TGTGCCAGCAGTGAAAGTCAGTACTCCTACAATGAGCAGTTCTTC.

The V call is TRBV19, the J call TRBJ1-5; D may be TRBD1 (6 bases). The CDR3 is 16 amino acids. The germline gives CDR1 LNHDA, CDR2 SQIVND (reference sequence). V dropped 3 bases and J dropped 6 bases, with 18 bases sitting between them. For the CDR3, the DNA is TGTGCCAGTAGTATTTCCTCCGGGACAATAAGTCAGCCCCAGCATTTT. Its translation: CASSISSGTISQPQHF.

The CDR3 sequence: CASRRDTTVNTEAFF. In DNA, the CDR3 is TGTGCCAGCAGGAGGGATACAACGGTGAACACTGAAGCTTTCTTT. This chain uses TRBV6-1 with TRBJ1-1; no reliable D call. The CDR3 runs to 15 residues. From germline, CDR1 is MNHNS and CDR2 SASEGT. Trimming took off 6 bases at V and 0 bases at J, with 14 bases between the two ends.

This sequence joins TRBV29-1 and TRBJ2-1; the D gene is possibly TRBD1 (7 bases). Germline assignment: CDR1 SQVTM and CDR2 ANQGSEA. V lost 1 base and J lost 3, with 10 bases in between. This CDR3 region has 14 residues. The CDR3 here is CSVEGRGVYNEQFF. The CDR3 coding sequence is TGCAGCGTTGAAGGCAGGGGGGTCTACAATGAGCAGTTCTTC.

The J gene is TRBJ2-2, the V gene TRBV13, with D perhaps matching TRBD1 (7 bases). The CDR3 is 17 residues long. Germline values: CDR1 PRHDT, CDR2 FYEKMQ (reference sequence). With 4 bases removed from V and 4 bases from J, the gap between germline ends came to 19 bases. The CDR3 here is CASSSLPGGGGTGELFF. The CDR3 DNA follows: TGTGCCAGCAGCTCCCTACCAGGGGGAGGAGGCACCGGGGAGCTGTTTTTT.

The chain uses TRBV5-1 and TRBJ2-7, with D possibly being TRBD1 (6 bases). CDR3 length equals 13 residues. The V end was cut by 1 base, the J end by 5 bases, with 10 bases between. Germline V gene data show CDR1 as SGHRS and CDR2 as YFSETQ. The DNA for the CDR3 is TGCGCCAGCAGCTTGCAGGGGTCGAACGAGCAGTACTTC. Translated: CASSLQGSNEQYF.

This clone is a singleton in its sample. The V gene is TRBV7-9, the J gene TRBJ2-5; D uncertain. CDR1 SEHNR and CDR2 FQNEAQ come from the germline V gene (reference sequence). This CDR3 region has 13 residues. The V and J ends lost 2 bases and 5 bases respectively, with 9 bases between them. The CDR3 nucleotides are TGTGCCAGCAGCTTAAACGGCGGTGAGACCCAGTACTTC. Residues: CASSLNGGETQYF.

This chain joins TRBV7-6 and TRBJ2-7, with D perhaps matching TRBD1 (8 bases). The CDR3 runs 14 residues. Germline loops: CDR1 SGHVS, CDR2 FNYEAQ. The V end was cut by 6 bases, the J end by 2 bases, with 14 bases between. The CDR3 DNA reads TGTGCCAGCAGGGGAGGGACAGGCACCTACGAGCAGTACTTC. As protein: CASRGGTGTYEQYF.

The chain carries TRBV7-2 and TRBJ1-2, with 12 nucleotides matching TRBD1. Per germline, CDR1 SGHTA and CDR2 FQGNSA. CDR3 length: 15 amino acids. The junction had 10 bases not matched to a gene; V was cut back by 8 bases and J by 6 bases. The CDR3 reads CASPFRRDRGHGYTF. The CDR3 bases are TGTGCCAGCCCCTTCAGAAGGGACAGGGGGCATGGCTACACCTTC.

This clone was recorded once. The chain carries TRBV9 and TRBJ1-6, with D possibly TRBD1 on 6 matching bases. CDR1 is SGDLS and CDR2 is YYNGEE in the germline V gene. The CDR3 extends over 20 amino acids. Deletions cut 4 bases from V and 0 bases from J, with 23 bases between. CDR3 amino acids: CASSHTGQTDLSSYNSPLHF. In DNA, the CDR3 is TGTGCCAGCAGCCATACCGGACAGACGGACCTAAGCTCCTATAATTCACCCCTCCACTTT.